This T cell receptor (beta chain) emerged from a study of PD-L1 blockade in urothelial cancer. Sequencing was performed with immunoSEQ multiplex PCR; in TCRdb, only in-frame clones are kept and a portion is missing. The sample carries under 35,000 clones, approximately 90% recorded once. Germline V gene lookup returns CDR1 SGHRS and CDR2 YFSETQ. This CDR3 contains 15 residues. V was trimmed by 4 bases and J by 5 bases, leaving 16 bases between them. Noted time point: peripheral blood 6 weeks after treatment start. Each individual provided 1 to 8 samples (taken pretreatment and on-treatment). The receptor's source is a man aged 80 or over with urothelial cancer. The sample here was PBMCs, taken around atezolizumab (anti-PD-L1) treatment. The J gene is TRBJ2-1, the V gene TRBV5-1; maybe TRBD1 (5 bases). The CDR3 loop is CASSLDSPSNNEQFF. CDR3 DNA: TGCGCCAGCAGCCTTGACAGCCCTTCGAACAATGAGCAGTTCTTC.